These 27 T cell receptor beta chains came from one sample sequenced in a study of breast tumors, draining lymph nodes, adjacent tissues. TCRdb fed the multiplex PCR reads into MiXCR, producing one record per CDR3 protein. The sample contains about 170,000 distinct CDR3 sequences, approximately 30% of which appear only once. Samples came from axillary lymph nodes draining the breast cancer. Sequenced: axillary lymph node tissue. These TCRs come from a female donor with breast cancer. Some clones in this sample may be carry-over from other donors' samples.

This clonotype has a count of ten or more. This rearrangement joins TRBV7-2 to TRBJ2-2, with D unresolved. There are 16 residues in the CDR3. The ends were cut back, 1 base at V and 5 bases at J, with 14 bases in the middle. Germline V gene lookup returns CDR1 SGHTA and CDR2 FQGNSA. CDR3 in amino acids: CASSLVGSIQTGELFF. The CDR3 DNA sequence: TGTGCCAGCAGCTTAGTTGGGTCTATCCAAACCGGGGAGCTGTTTTTT.

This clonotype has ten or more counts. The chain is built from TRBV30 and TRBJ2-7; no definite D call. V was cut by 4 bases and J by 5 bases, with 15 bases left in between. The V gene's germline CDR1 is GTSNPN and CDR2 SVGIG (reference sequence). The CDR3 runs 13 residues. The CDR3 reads CAWNEGLSHEQYF. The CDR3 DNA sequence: TGTGCCTGGAACGAAGGCCTTTCCCACGAGCAGTACTTC.

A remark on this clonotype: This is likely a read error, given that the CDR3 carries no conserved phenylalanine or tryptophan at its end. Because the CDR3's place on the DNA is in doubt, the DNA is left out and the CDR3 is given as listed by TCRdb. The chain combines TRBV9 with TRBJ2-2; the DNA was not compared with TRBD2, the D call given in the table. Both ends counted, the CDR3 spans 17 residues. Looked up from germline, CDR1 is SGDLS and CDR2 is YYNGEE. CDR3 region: CASSVVQGLTNTGELMS.

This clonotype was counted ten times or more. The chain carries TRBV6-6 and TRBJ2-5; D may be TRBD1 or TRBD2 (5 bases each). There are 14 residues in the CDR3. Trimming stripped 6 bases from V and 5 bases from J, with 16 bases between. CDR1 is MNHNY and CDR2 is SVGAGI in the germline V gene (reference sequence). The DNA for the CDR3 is TGTGCCAGCAGGGGGCAGGGACCGGGGGAGACCCAGTACTTC. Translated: CASRGQGPGETQYF.

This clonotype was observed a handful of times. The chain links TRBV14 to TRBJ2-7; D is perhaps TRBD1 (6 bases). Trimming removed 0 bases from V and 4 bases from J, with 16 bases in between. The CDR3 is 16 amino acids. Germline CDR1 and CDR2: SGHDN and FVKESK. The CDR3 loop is CASSQDFLTGNYEQYF. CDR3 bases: TGTGCCAGCAGCCAAGATTTTCTTACAGGGAATTACGAGCAGTACTTC.

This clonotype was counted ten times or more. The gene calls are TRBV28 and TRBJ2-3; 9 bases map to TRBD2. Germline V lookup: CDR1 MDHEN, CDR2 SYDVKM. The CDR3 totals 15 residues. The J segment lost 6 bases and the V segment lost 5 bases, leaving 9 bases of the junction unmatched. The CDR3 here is CASSPSGDLMDTQYF. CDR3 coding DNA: TGTGCCAGCAGTCCTAGCGGGGACCTCATGGATACGCAGTATTTT.

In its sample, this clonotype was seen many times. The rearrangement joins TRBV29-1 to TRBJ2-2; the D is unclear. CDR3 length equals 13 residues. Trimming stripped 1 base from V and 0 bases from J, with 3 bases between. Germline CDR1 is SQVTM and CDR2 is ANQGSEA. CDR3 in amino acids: CSVEAPNTGELFF. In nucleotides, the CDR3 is TGCAGCGTTGAAGCACCGAACACCGGGGAGCTGTTTTTT.

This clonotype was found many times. The CDR3, as DNA: TGTGCCAGCAGTTCCCAGACAACTAATGAAAAACTGTTTTTT. Translated: CASSSQTTNEKLFF. V gene TRBV27 combines with J gene TRBJ1-4, with D unclear. CDR3 length equals 14 residues. Trimming left V 4 bases short and J 0 bases short, with 6 bases between. The V gene's germline CDR1 is MNHEY and CDR2 SMNVEV (reference sequence).

The CDR3 DNA follows: TGTGCCAGCAGCGCCGACCGTGGGGTTGAGCAGTTCTTC. This encodes CASSADRGVEQFF. The gene calls are TRBV5-4 and TRBJ2-1; no definite D call. V lost 4 bases and J 9 bases, leaving 14 bases between the germline ends. From germline, CDR1 is SGHNT and CDR2 YYREEE (reference sequence). The CDR3 has 13 amino acids.

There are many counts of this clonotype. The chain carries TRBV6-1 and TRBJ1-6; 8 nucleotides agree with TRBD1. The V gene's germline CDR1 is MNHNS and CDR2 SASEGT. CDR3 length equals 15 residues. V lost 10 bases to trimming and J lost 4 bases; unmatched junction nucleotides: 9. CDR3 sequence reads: CATNTGTGYNSPLHF. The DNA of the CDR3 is TGTGCCACCAACACTGGGACAGGATATAATTCACCCCTCCACTTT.

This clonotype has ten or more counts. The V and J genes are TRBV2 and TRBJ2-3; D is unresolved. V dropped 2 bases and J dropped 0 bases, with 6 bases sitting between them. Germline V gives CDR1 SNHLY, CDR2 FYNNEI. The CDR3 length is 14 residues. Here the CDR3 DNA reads TGTGCCAGCAGTGAATCGAGGAGCACAGATACGCAGTATTTT. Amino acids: CASSESRSTDTQYF.

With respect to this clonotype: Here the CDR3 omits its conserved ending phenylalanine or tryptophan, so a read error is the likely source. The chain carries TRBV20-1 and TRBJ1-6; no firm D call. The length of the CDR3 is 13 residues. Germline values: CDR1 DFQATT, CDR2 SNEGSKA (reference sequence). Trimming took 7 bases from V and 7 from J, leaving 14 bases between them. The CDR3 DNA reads TGCAGTGTCTCGGGGTTTAGGAATTCACCCCTCCACATT. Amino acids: CSVSGFRNSPLHI.

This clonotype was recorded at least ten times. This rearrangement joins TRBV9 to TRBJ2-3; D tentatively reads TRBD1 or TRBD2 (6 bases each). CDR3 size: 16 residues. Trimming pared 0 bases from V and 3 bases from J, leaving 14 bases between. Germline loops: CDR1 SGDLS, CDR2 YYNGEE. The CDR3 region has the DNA TGTGCCAGCAGCGTAGCCGGGGGCAGTAGGACAGATACGCAGTATTTT. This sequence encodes CASSVAGGSRTDTQYF. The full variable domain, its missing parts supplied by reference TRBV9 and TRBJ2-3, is DSGVTQTPKHLITATGQRVTLRCSPRSGDLSVYWYQQSLDQGLQFLIQYYNGEERAKGNILERFSAQQFPDLHSELNLSSLELGDSALYFCASSVAGGSRTDTQYFGPGTRLTVL.

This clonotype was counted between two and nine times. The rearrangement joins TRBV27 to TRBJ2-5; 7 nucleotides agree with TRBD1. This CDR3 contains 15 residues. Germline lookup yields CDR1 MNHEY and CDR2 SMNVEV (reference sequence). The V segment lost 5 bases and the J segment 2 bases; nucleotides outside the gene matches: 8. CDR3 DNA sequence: TGTGCCAGCAGTCCTTTTGGGACAGCGCAAGAGACCCAGTACTTC. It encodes CASSPFGTAQETQYF.

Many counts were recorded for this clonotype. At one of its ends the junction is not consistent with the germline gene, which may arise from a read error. The DNA for the CDR3 is TGTGCCAGCAGCCTGGGGGGCGGGGAGACCCAGTACTTC. Residues: CASSLGGGETQYF. The chain couples TRBV5-1 to TRBJ2-5; D is perhaps TRBD1 or TRBD2 (6 bases each). CDR3 length: 13 amino acids. Germline CDR1 reads SGHRS; CDR2 reads YFSETQ.

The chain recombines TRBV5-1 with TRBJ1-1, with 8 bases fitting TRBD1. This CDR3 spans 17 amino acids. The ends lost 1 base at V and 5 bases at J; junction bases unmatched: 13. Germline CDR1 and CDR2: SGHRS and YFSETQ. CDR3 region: CASSLRSGTGGKTEAFF. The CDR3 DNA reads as TGCGCCAGCAGCTTGAGGTCCGGGACAGGAGGGAAGACTGAAGCTTTCTTT.

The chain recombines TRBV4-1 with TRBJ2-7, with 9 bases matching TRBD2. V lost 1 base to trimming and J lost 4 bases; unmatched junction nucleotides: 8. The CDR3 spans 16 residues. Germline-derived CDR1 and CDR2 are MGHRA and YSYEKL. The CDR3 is CASSQASGLAVYEQYF. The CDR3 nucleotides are TGCGCCAGCAGCCAAGCTTCGGGACTAGCAGTATACGAGCAGTACTTC.

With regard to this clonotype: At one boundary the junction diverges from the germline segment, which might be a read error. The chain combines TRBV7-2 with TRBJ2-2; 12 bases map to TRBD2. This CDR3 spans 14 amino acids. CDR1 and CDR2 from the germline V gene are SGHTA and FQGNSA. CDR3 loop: CASSLAGGAGGLFF. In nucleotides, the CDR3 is TGTGCCAGCAGCCTAGCGGGGGGGGCCGGGGGGCTGTTTTTT.

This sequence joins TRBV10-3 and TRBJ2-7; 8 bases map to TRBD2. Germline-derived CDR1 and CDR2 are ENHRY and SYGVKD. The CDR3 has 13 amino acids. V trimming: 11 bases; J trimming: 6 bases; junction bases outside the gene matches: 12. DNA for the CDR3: TGTGCCTCATCTGGGCGGGGGGCCAGCGAGCAGTACTTC. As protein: CASSGRGASEQYF.

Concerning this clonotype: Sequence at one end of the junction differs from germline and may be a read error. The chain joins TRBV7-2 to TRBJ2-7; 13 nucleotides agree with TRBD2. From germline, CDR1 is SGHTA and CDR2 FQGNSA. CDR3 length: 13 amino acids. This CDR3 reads CASSFWTSGSLNF. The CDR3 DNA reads TGTGCCAGCAGCTTCTGGACTAGCGGGAGTCTGAACTTC.

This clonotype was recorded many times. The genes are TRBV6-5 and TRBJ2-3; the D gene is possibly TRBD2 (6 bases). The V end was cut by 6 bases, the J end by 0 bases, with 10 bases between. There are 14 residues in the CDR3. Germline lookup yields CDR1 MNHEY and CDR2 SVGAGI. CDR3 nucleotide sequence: TGTGCCAGCAGACCCGGGACTAGCACAGATACGCAGTATTTT. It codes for CASRPGTSTDTQYF.

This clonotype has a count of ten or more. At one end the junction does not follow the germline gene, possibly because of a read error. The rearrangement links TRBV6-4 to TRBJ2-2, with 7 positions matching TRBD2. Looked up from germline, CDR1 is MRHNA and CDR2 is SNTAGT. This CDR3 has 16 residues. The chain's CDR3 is CASSHSAGRGSGELFF. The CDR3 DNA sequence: TGTGCCAGCAGTCACTCGGCGGGGAGGGGCTCCGGGGAGCTGTTTTTT.

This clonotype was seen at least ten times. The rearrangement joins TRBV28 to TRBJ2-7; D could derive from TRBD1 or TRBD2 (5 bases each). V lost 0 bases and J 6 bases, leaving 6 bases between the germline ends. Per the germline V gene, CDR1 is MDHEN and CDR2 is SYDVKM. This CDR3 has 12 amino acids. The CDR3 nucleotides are TGTGCCAGCAGTTTATGGAGGGGCGAGCAGTACTTC. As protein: CASSLWRGEQYF. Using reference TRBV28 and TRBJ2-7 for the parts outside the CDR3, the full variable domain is DVKVTQSSRYLVKRTGEKVFLECVQDMDHENMFWYRQDPGLGLRLIYFSYDVKMKEKGDIPEGYSVSREKKERFSLILESASTNQTSMYLCASSLWRGEQYFGPGTRLTVT.

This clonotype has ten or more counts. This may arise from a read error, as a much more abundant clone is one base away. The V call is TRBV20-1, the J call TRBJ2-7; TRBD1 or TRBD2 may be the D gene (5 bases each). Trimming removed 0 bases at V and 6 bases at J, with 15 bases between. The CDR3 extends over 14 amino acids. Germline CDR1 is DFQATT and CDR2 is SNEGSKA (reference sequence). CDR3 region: CSARDRISGTEQYF. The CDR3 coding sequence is TGCAGTGCTAGAGATAGGATTTCGGGGACCGAGCAGTACTTC.

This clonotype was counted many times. In DNA form, the CDR3 reads TGTGCCAGTAGTAATCGGGTATTCCACGAGCAGTACTTC. Its translation: CASSNRVFHEQYF. This chain connects TRBV19 to TRBJ2-7; D unclear. Germline-derived CDR1 and CDR2 are LNHDA and SQIVND (reference sequence). V lost 4 bases and J 5 bases, leaving 12 bases between the germline ends. The CDR3 contains 13 residues.

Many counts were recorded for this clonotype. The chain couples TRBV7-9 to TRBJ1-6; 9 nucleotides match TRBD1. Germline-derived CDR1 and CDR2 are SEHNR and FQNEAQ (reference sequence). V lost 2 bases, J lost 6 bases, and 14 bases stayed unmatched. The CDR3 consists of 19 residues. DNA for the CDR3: TGTGCCAGCAGCTTAACAGTGGGACAGGGAACAGGCGGTAATTCACCCCTCCACTTT. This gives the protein CASSLTVGQGTGGNSPLHF.

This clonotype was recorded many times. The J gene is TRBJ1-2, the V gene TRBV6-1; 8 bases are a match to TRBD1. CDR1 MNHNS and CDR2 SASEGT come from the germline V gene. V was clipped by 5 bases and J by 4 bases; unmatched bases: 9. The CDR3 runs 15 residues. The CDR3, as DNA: TGTGCCAGCAGTCCCGGACAGGGCCACTCCTATGGCTACACCTTC. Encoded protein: CASSPGQGHSYGYTF.